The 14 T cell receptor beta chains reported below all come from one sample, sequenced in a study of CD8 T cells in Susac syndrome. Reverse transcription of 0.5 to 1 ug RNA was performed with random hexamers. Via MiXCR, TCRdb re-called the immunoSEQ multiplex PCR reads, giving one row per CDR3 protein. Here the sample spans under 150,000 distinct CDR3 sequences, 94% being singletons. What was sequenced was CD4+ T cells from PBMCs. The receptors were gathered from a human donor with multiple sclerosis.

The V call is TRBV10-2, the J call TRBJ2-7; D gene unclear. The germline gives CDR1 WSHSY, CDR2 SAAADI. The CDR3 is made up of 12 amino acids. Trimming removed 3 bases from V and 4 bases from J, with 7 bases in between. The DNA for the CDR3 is TGCGCCAGCAGTGAATGGCAATACGAGCAGTACTTC. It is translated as CASSEWQYEQYF.

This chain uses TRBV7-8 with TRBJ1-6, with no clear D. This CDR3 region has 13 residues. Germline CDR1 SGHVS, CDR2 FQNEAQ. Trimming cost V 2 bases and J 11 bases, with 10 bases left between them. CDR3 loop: CASSLTREAPLHF. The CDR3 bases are TGTGCCAGCAGCTTAACCCGGGAAGCACCCCTCCACTTT.

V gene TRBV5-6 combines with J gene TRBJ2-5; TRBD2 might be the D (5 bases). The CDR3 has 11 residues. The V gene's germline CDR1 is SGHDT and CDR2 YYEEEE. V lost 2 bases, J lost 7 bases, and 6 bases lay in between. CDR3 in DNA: TGTGCCAGCAGCTTTCGGGGGACCCAGTACTTC. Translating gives CASSFRGTQYF.

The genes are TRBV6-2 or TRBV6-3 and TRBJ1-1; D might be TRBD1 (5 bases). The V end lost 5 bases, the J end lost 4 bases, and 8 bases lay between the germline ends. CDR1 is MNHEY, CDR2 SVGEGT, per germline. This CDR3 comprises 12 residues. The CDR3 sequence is CASSRRGTEAFF. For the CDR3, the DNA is TGTGCCAGCAGTCGGAGGGGCACTGAAGCTTTCTTT.

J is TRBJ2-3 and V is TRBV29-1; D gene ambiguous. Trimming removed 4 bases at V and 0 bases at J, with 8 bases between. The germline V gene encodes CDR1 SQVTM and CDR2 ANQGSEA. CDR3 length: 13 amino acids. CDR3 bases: TGCAGCGTTGTCGTAGGGAGCACAGATACGCAGTATTTT. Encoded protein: CSVVVGSTDTQYF.

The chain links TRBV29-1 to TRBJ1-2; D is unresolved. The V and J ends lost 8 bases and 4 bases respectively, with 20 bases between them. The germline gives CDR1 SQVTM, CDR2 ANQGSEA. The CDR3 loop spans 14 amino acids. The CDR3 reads CSPRSRIRFYGYTF. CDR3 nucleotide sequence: TGCAGCCCCCGGTCCAGAATTAGATTCTATGGCTACACCTTC.

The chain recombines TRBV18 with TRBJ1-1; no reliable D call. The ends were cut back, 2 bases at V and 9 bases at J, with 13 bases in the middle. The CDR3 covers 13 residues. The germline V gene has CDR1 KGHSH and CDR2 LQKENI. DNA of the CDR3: TGTGCCAGCTCACCAGTTGAGGGTAAGAAAGCTTTCTTT. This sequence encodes CASSPVEGKKAFF.

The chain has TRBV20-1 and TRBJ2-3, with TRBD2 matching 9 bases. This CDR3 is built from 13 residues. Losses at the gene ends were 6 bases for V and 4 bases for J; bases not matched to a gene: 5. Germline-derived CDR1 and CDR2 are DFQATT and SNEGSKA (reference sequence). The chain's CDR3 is CSARREGPDTQYF. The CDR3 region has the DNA TGCAGTGCACGGCGGGAGGGCCCAGATACGCAGTATTTT.

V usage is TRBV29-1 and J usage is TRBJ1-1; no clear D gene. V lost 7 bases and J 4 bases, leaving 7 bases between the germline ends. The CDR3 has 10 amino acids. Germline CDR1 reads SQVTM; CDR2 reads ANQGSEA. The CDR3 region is CSARSTEAFF. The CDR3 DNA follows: TGCAGCGCGCGATCCACTGAAGCTTTCTTT. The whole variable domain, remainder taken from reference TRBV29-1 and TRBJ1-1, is SAVISQKPSRDICQRGTSLTIQCQVDSQVTMMFWYRQQPGQSLTLIATANQGSEATYESGFVIDKFPISRPNLTFSTLTVSNMSPEDSSIYLCSARSTEAFFGQGTRLTVV.

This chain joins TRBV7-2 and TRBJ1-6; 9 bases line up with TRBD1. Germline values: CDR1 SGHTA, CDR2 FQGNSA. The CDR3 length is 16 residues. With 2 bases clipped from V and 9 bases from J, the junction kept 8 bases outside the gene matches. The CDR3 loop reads CASSLLAQGATSPLHF. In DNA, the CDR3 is TGTGCCAGCAGCTTATTGGCACAGGGGGCTACTTCACCCCTCCACTTT.

The CDR3 loop reads CASSYGLAEDTQYF. CDR3 DNA sequence: TGTGCCAGCAGTTACGGTCTAGCTGAAGATACGCAGTATTTT. The chain is built from TRBV6-5 and TRBJ2-3; the D gene is possibly TRBD2 (5 bases). This CDR3 contains 14 residues. Germline V gene data show CDR1 as MNHEY and CDR2 as SVGAGI. V gave up 2 bases and J gave up 5 bases, with 11 bases separating them.

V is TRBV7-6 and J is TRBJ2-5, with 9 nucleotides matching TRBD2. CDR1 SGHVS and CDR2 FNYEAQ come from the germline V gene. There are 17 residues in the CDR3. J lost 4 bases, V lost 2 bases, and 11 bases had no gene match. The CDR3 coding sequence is TGTGCCAGCAGCTTATGGACGGCGGGAGGGCCCGGAGAGACCCAGTACTTC. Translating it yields CASSLWTAGGPGETQYF.

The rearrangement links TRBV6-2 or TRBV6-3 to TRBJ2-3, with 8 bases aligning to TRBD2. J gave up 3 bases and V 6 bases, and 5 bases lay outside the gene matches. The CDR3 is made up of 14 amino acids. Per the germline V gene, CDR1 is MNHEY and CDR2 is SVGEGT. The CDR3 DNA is TGTGCCAGCAGCTCCGGGACTAGTACAGATACGCAGTATTTT. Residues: CASSSGTSTDTQYF.

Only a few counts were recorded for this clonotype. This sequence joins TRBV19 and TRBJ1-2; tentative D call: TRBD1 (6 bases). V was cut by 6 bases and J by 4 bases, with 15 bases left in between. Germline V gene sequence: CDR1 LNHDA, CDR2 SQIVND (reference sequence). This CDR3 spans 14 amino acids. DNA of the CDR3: TGTGCCAGTAGCCCCGGGACAACCTCCTATGGCTACACCTTC. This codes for CASSPGTTSYGYTF.